Listed below are T cell receptor beta chains from one sample, sequenced in a study of cytomegalovirus exposure and HLA in healthy donors. Method: immunoSEQ multiplex PCR; TCRdb's copy keeps in-frame clones and lacks some. The sample table includes roughly 120,000 clones. The sequenced sample was PBMCs. The receptors come from a young man in good health and CMV-seronegative. CDR3s include the opening cysteine and the closing phenylalanine or tryptophan. D genes are given only for firm matches.

J gene | D gene | V gene | CDR3 protein | CDR3 DNA
TRBJ2-7 | - | TRBV5-4 | CASSLDGEHYEQYF | TGTGCCAGCAGCCTGGACGGAGAACACTACGAGCAGTACTTC
TRBJ2-1 | - | TRBV30 | CAWSVAPGSHEQFF | TGTGCCTGGAGTGTCGCGCCGGGGAGCCATGAGCAGTTCTTC
TRBJ2-7 | - | TRBV19 | CASSQGSSYEQYF | TGTGCCAGTAGTCAGGGCTCTTCCTACGAGCAGTACTTC
TRBJ2-3 | TRBD2 | TRBV6-1 | CASSEGTSGRGDTQYF | TGTGCCAGCAGTGAAGGGACTAGCGGACGCGGAGATACGCAGTATTTT
TRBJ1-2 | TRBD1 | TRBV28 | CASSFRDRGSGYTF | TGTGCCAGCAGTTTCCGGGACAGGGGAAGTGGCTACACCTTC
TRBJ1-6 | - | TRBV4-3 | CASSQGSPGGRSPLHF | TGCGCCAGCAGCCAAGGGAGCCCTGGCGGTCGCTCACCCCTCCACTTT
TRBJ1-3 | - | TRBV18 | CASSPDTEPGNTIYF | TGTGCCAGCTCACCGGACACGGAACCTGGAAACACCATATATTTT
TRBJ1-2 | TRBD1 | TRBV5-1 | CASSSQQGVYYGYTF | TGCGCCAGCAGCTCCCAACAGGGGGTCTACTATGGCTACACCTTC
TRBJ2-7 | - | TRBV6-6 | CASSYGRQGSYEQYF | TGTGCCAGCAGTTACGGGCGGCAGGGATCCTACGAGCAGTACTTC
TRBJ2-7 | TRBD1 | TRBV29-1 | CSAGDRQGYVYEQYF | TGCAGCGCCGGAGATAGACAGGGATATGTCTACGAGCAGTACTTC
TRBJ2-5 | - | TRBV2 | CASHGGVRAETQYF | TGTGCCAGTCATGGGGGCGTGAGGGCGGAGACCCAGTACTTC